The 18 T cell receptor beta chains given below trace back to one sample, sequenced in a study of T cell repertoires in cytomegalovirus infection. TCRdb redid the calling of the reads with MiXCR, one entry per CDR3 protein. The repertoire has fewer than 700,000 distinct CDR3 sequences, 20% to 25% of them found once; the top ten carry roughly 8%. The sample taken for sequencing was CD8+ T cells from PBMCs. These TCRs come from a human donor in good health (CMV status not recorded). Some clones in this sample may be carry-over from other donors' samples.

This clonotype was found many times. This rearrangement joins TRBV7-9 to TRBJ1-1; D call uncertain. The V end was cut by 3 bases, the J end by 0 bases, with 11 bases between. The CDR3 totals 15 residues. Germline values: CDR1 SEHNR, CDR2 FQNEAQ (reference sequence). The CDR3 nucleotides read TGTGCCAGCAGCTTTAAGGCAGTTATGAACACTGAAGCTTTCTTT. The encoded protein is CASSFKAVMNTEAFF. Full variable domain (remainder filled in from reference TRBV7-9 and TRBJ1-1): DTGVSQNPRHKITKRGQNVTFRCDPISEHNRLYWYRQTLGQGPEFLTYFQNEAQLEKSRLLSDRFSAERPKGSFSTLEIQRTEQGDSAMYLCASSFKAVMNTEAFFGQGTRLTVV.

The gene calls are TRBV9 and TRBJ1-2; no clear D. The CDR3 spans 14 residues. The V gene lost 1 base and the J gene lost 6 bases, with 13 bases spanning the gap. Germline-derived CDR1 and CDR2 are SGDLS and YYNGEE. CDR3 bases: TGTGCCAGCAGCGTAAACAAAGGAGTCGATGGCTACACCTTC. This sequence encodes CASSVNKGVDGYTF. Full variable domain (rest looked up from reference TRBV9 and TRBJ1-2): DSGVTQTPKHLITATGQRVTLRCSPRSGDLSVYWYQQSLDQGLQFLIQYYNGEERAKGNILERFSAQQFPDLHSELNLSSLELGDSALYFCASSVNKGVDGYTFGSGTRLTVV.

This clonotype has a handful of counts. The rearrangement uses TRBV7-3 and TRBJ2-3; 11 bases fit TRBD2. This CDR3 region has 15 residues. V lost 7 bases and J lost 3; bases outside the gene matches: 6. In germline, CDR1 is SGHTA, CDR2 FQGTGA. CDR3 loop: CASTELAGETDTQYF. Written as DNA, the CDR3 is TGTGCCAGCACCGAACTAGCGGGGGAGACAGATACGCAGTATTTT. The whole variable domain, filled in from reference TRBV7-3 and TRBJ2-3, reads GAGVSQTPSNKVTEKGKYVELRCDPISGHTALYWYRQSLGQGPEFLIYFQGTGAADDSGLPNDRFFAVRPEGSVSTLKIQRTERGDSAVYLCASTELAGETDTQYFGPGTRLTVL.

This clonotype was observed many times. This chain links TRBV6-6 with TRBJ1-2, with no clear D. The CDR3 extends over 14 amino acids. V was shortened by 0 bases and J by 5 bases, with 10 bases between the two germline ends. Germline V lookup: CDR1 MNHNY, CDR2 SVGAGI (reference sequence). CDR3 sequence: CASSYSDFEYGYTF. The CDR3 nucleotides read TGTGCCAGCAGTTACTCGGATTTTGAGTATGGCTACACCTTC.

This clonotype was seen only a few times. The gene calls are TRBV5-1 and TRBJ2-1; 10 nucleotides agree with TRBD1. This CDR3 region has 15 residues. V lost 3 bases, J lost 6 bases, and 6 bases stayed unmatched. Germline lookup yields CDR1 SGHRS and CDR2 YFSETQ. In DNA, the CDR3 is TGCGCCAGCAGCTCCCGGGACAGGGGATTCAATGAGCAGTTCTTC. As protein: CASSSRDRGFNEQFF. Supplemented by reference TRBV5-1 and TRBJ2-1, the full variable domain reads KAGVTQTPRYLIKTRGQQVTLSCSPISGHRSVSWYQQTPGQGLQFLFEYFSETQRNKGNFPGRFSGRQFSNSRSEMNVSTLELGDSALYLCASSSRDRGFNEQFFGPGTRLTVL.

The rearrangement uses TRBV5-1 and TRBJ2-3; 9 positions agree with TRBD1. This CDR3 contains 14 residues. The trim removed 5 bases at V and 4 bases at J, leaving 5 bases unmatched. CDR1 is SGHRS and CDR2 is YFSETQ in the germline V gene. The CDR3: CASRSGTGPDTQYF. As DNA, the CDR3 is TGCGCCAGCAGGTCCGGGACAGGGCCAGATACGCAGTATTTT.

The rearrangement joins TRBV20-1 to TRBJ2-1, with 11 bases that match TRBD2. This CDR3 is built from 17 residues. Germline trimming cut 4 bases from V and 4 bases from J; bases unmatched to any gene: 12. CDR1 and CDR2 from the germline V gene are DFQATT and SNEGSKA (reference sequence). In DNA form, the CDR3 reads TGCAGTGCTACCCCCCTAGCGGGGGGCGTGAATTACAATGAGCAGTTCTTC. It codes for CSATPLAGGVNYNEQFF.

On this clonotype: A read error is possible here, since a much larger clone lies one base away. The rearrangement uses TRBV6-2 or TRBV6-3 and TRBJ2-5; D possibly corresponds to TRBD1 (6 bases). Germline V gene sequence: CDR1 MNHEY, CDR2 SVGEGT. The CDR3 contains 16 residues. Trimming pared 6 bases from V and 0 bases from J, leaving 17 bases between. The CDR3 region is CASSSRDKLYQETQYF. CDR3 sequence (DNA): TGTGCCAGCAGCTCTCGGGACAAGCTGTACCAAGAGACCCAGTACTTC.

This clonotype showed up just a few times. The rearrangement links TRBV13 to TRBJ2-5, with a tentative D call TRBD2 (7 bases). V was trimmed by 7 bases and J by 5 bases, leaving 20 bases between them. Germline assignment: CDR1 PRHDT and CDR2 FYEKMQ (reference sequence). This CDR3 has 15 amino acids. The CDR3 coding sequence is TGTGCCAGCACTCAGAATGGGGGGGGCCGGGAGACCCAGTACTTC. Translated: CASTQNGGGRETQYF.

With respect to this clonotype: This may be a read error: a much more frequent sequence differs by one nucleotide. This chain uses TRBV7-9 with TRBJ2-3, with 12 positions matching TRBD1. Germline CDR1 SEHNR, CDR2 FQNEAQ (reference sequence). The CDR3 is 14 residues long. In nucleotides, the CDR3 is TGTGTCAGCAGTTGGGACAGGGGGCAGGATACGCAGTATTTT. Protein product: CVSSWDRGQDTQYF. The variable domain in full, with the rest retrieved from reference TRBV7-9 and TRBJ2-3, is DTGVSQNPRHKITKRGQNVTFRCDPISEHNRLYWYRQTLGQGPEFLTYFQNEAQLEKSRLLSDRFSAERPKGSFSTLEIQRTEQGDSAMYLCVSSWDRGQDTQYFGPGTRLTVL.

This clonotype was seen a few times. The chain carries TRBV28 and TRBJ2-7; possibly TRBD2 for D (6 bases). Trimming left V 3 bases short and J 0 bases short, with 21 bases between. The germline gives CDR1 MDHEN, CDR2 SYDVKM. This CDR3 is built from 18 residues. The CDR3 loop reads CASSFQTRRGWGSYEQYF. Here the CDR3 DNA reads TGTGCCAGCAGTTTCCAGACGCGTCGGGGGTGGGGCTCCTACGAGCAGTACTTC.

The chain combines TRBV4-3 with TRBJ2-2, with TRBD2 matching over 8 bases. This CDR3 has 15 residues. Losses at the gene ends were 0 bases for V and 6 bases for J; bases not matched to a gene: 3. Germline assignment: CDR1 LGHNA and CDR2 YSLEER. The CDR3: CASSQDWTSPGELFF. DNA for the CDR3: TGCGCCAGCAGCCAAGATTGGACTAGCCCCGGGGAGCTGTTTTTT.

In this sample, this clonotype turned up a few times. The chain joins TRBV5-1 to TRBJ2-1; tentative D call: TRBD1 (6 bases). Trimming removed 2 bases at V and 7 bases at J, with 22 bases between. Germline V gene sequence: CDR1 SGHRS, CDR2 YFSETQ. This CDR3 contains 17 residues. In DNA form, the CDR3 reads TGCGCCAGCAGCTTCCCCCTGCGACAGGAAGTAAAGAATGAGCAGTTCTTC. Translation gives CASSFPLRQEVKNEQFF.

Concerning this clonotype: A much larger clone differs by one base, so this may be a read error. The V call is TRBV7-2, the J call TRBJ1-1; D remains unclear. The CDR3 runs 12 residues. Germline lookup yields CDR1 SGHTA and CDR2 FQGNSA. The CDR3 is CVSSFSNTEAFF. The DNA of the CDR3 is TGTGTCAGCAGCTTCTCGAACACTGAAGCTTTCTTT.

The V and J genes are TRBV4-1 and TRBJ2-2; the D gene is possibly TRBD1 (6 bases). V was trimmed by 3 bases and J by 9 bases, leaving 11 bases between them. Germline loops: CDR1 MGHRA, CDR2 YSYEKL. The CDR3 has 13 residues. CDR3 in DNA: TGCGCCAGCAGCCAGCCACAGGGTTGGGAGCTGTTTTTT. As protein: CASSQPQGWELFF.

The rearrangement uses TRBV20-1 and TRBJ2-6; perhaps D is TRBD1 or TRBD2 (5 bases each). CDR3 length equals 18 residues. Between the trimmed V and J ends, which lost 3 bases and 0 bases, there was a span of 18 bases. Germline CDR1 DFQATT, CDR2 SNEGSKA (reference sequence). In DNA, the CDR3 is TGCAGTGCTAGTAACCAGGGAGTCCATTTCTCTGGGGCCAACGTCCTGACTTTC. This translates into CSASNQGVHFSGANVLTF.

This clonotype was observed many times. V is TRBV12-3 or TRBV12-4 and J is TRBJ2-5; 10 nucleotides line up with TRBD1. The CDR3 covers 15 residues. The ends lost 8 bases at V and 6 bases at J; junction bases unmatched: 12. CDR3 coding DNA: TGTGCCAGCTCTAACCGGCTGGGACAGGGGCAGACCCAGTACTTC. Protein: CASSNRLGQGQTQYF.

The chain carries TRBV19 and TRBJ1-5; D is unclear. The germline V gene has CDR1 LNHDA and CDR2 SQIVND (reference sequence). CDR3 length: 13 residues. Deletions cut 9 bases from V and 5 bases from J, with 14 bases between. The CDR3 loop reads CASKDRSDQPQHF. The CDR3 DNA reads TGTGCCAGCAAGGATAGGAGCGATCAGCCCCAGCATTTT. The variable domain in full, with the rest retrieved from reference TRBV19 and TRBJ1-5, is DGGITQSPKYLFRKEGQNVTLSCEQNLNHDAMYWYRQDPGQGLRLIYYSQIVNDFQKGDIAEGYSVSREKKESFPLTVTSAQKNPTAFYLCASKDRSDQPQHFGDGTRLSIL.